This T cell receptor (beta chain) originates from a study of control samples from healthy donors and cancer patients. The table came from immunoSEQ multiplex PCR; TCRdb's copy has only in-frame clones and leaves some out. Of 150,000 to 200,000 clones in the sample, almost 90% were seen once. The CDR3 loop spans 15 amino acids. The ends lost 3 bases at V and 5 bases at J; junction bases unmatched: 6. Germline V CDR1 and CDR2: LNHDA, SQIVND (reference sequence). The material sequenced was blood. The sequence came from a woman aged 45 to 65 in good health. The chain uses TRBV19 and TRBJ2-5; 10 nucleotides agree with TRBD2. In DNA, the CDR3 is TGTGCCAGTAGTATCTTAGCGGGGGGCGGCGAGACCCAGTACTTC. Translated: CASSILAGGGETQYF.